This T cell receptor (beta chain) is from a study of blood T cell repertoires in COVID-19. Study as a whole: Samples representing acute and convalescent COVID-19 were sourced from the United States, Italy and Spain.

After removal of 6 bases from V and 4 bases from J, the junction contained 14 bases not matched to a gene. The length of the CDR3 is 16 residues. Per the germline V gene, CDR1 is SGHRS and CDR2 is YFSETQ. Measured with immunoSEQ multiplex PCR; TCRdb has only the in-frame clones, and not every one. The sample has 190,000 or so clones, more than 70% seen once. The TCR comes from a man between 35 and 55 years old with active or convalescent COVID-19. Sequenced: peripheral blood. This chain joins TRBV5-1 and TRBJ1-2, with TRBD1 identical over 8 bases. Here the CDR3 reads CASTHATGTGSYGYTF. Written as DNA, the CDR3 is TGCGCCAGCACGCATGCGACCGGGACAGGATCCTATGGCTACACCTTC. The full variable domain, rest sourced from reference TRBV5-1 and TRBJ1-2, is KAGVTQTPRYLIKTRGQQVTLSCSPISGHRSVSWYQQTPGQGLQFLFEYFSETQRNKGNFPGRFSGRQFSNSRSEMNVSTLELGDSALYLCASTHATGTGSYGYTFGSGTRLTVV.